Given below is one TCR beta chain in context. The antigen it recognizes is unknown. Base-call qualities are not available, and no considerably larger clone is one nucleotide away. These data belong to a study of cytomegalovirus exposure and HLA in healthy donors (dated by TCRdb to about 2017). As for the study more broadly: According to an earlier analysis of 587 of the donors, about 179 million T cells yielded 117 million unique TCR beta sequences and about 300 Gb of sequence data. In an earlier analysis of 587 of the donors, high-throughput TCR beta sequencing was used to judge whether each TCR beta V gene segment behaved as functional or pseudogenic. Of the 398 genotyped donors, 65% to 90% fell in the genetic ancestry cluster associated with self-reported Caucasian donors. The study was designed to test whether signatures of past pathogen exposure could be identified by cataloging public T cell receptors. In a later analysis, previously published TCR beta repertoires from roughly 710 donors were re-analyzed and high-resolution HLA genotyping was added so that TCR occurrence patterns could be studied. Typing coverage differed by locus: A, B, C, DRB1 and DQB1 were typed in roughly 620-630 donors, DQA1 in roughly 500, DPA1 in 600 to 610, and DPB1 in 400 to 480. A later genetic analysis used genome-wide SNP genotypes for about 65% of the roughly 700 donors, treating that subset as a discovery cohort. Four to six DR-DQ haplotypes were handled as single units for association and clustering, since linkage in the cohort was strong. Among 398 genotyped donors of the cohort, an average of about 240,000 unique TCR beta nucleotide sequences was sequenced per donor, of which approximately 19% were non-productive. The study profiled the T cell repertoires of 550 to 700 subjects by immunosequencing and related them to cytomegalovirus serostatus. Rather than using new phenotypic data, the later analysis identified candidate immune exposures from TCR beta sequences and from how often those sequences occurred across donors. All discovery cohort repertoires had been generated using a single sequencing platform. High-throughput TCR immunosequencing, statistical association of individual TCRs with disease status, and machine learning were combined to predict cytomegalovirus infection status. Roughly 300 gigabases of sequencing data and around 80 million unique TCR sequences made up an early release that covered some 640 HLA-typed donors. Donor age, sex, ethnicity and CMV serostatus were compiled alongside the repertoire data. Along with the approximately 620-subject first cohort, a separate validation cohort of over 90 different subjects was used. Class I and class II HLA loci were covered by the typing at four-digit resolution.

Compared with germline, V lacks 1 base and J lacks 6 bases; bases without a gene match: 6. The germline V gene provides CDR1 SGDLS and CDR2 YYNGEE. The CDR3 sequence holds 17 residues, the cysteine and phenylalanine included. The entry retains the CDR3 DNA only, 51 bases that are in frame from base 1. Library preparation used the immunoSEQ multiplex PCR assay. A mixture of 60 forward primers for TCR Vbeta segments and 13 reverse primers for TCR Jbeta segments was used in the multiplex PCR. A multiplex PCR assay on genomic DNA amplified the CDR3 region of rearranged TCR beta genes. The Illumina HiSeq System was used to sequence the amplified TCR beta libraries as 87-base-pair reads. Regarding the original processing steps: A later analysis tallied 75 million to 85 million unique TCR beta chains across the approximately 670 repertoires, and approximately 11 million of those chains were shared by two or more donors. To remove PCR and sequencing errors, raw reads were error-corrected and collapsed into unique sequences using a nearest-neighbor algorithm that merged closely related sequences. To assign V, D and J gene segments, CDR3 sequences were aligned to IMGT reference sequences. For a sequence to be retained, at least a six-nucleotide match to both a V gene segment and a J gene segment was required. Rearrangements were classified as productive when the CDR3 lacked stop codons and remained in frame with V and J, and all other rearrangements were classified as non-productive. CDR3 was defined according to IMGT convention as the region running from the second conserved V-encoded cysteine to the conserved J-encoded phenylalanine. In an earlier analysis of around 640 of the donors, sequences lacking an unambiguous match to a single V gene segment were excluded. In an earlier analysis of approximately 590 of the donors, V segments were called functional above 56.7% productive rearrangements and were called segregating when the between-donor standard deviation exceeded 5%. A statistical classification framework was developed to diagnose cytomegalovirus status using the catalog of TCR beta chain sequences. In a later analysis, TCR nucleotide sequences were compared against IMGT/GENE-DB human TR gene sequences so that V and J genes could be assigned. The TCRdist pipeline was used in a later analysis to assign CDR3 sequences and most-parsimonious VDJ recombination scenarios. In a later analysis, every TCR beta chain was defined by the combination of its CDR3 amino acid sequence and its V-gene family, and reads without a unique V-gene family were dropped. To address suspected cross-contamination and a sequencing artifact, a later analysis removed a few hundred highly shared, low-generation-probability nucleotide sequences. For each public chain, a later analysis derived a clonal expansion index from normalized ranks of inferred template counts within each repertoire. In a later analysis, generation probabilities were computed using a VDJ recombination model fitted to out-of-frame rearrangements, and the results were checked against IGoR. In a later analysis, hypergeometric tests were used to score TCR-TCR, TCR-HLA and TCR-CMV co-occurrence, with a repertoire-size bias correction applied to TCR pairs. A later analysis estimated false discovery rates by permuting HLA or CMV assignments 20 times. In a later analysis, co-occurring TCRs were grouped using DBSCAN, and TCRdist sequence similarity was added for clustering within HLA-allele-positive subsets. Co-occurrence clustering excluded repertoires with fewer than 30,000 or more than 120,000 public chains, plus five with anomalous nucleotide sharing. The source is immuneACCESS, and TCRdb retained only in-frame sequences with V and J called. Part of the clones is not carried over; for the studies checked, unresolved V genes explain less than half of this, and the remainder is unexplained. V, J and clone size are taken as reported in that table, and D and trimming were inferred from the DNA itself. Within this sample are about 130,000 clones, with around 80% of them counted one time only. Of the sample, approximately 0.99% is held by the ten largest clones.

The cohort was made up of about 610 healthy bone marrow donors. Cohort members were all nominally healthy when sampled, although unrecorded immune exposures were likely present. The donor tested CMV seronegative, placing the donor among the 350 to 400 seronegative members of the cohort. Each donor provided a peripheral blood sample, and peripheral blood mononuclear cells were used for TCR beta sequencing. Genomic DNA was extracted from the blood cell samples with the Qiagen DNeasy Blood Extraction Kit. General findings and caveats noted by the study authors: A few of the identified cytomegalovirus-associated TCR beta chains were confirmed in vitro to be specific for cytomegalovirus antigens. Compared with equally common non-associated chains, HLA-associated TCR beta chains in a later analysis were more clonally expanded and had lower generation probabilities. A total of around 150 TCR beta chains were listed by the study as associated with cytomegalovirus. A group of highly shared sequence variants was considered likely to be a technical artifact of the sequencing pipeline. Presence/absence analyses assumed roughly uniform sequencing depth across donors, an assumption that may not hold. An earlier analysis of several hundred of the donors showed that most TCR beta V segments appeared in productive rearrangements either about 90% or about 30% of the time, which broadly matched IMGT annotations. According to the authors, the approach could potentially be generalized to other disease states and immunological phenotypes. Most TCR sequences were observed very rarely across donors, whereas some public TCRs were present in many individuals. Several of the top co-occurrence clusters appeared to be linked to parvovirus B19, influenza, CMV and Epstein-Barr virus, according to a later analysis. In both the original and validation cohorts, the classifier was reported to diagnose cytomegalovirus status with high specificity and sensitivity. When HLA alleles, especially DR and DQ, strongly co-occurred, attributing TCR associations to individual alleles was difficult. A later genetic analysis reported fewer N-insertions in productive TCRs among donors in an Asian-associated ancestry cluster than the approximately 700-donor mean. Linkage disequilibrium might explain the correlated functional status among segregating V segments, but an unknown experimental factor could not be ruled out. Over 15 rarely observed V segments, including chromosome 9 orphons, were excluded from the earlier analysis of some 590 of the donors because counts were too low. In a later analysis, the rate of TCR association differed among HLA loci, with DRB1 alleles having the most associated TCRs and HLA-C alleles having the fewest. HLA typing was unavailable for some donors at each locus, so association tests used only the typed subset. Some IMGT-functional V segments, including TRBV6-2 and TRBV6-3, could not be distinguished by the 87-base-pair reads and were therefore excluded. A further reported finding was that TCR beta sequences accurately predicted the HLA-A and HLA-B alleles for most subjects in the first cohort. A later analysis associated some 17,000 TCR beta sequences with specific HLA alleles at a false discovery rate of 0.05. This cohort had only TCR beta chains sequenced, and the lack of alpha or paired-chain data limited which features could be detected. A later genetic analysis associated a missense DCLRE1C variant with V-gene and J-gene trimming of TCR beta chains, and an independent cohort replicated the association. A later analysis found that most CMV-associated TCR beta chains appeared HLA-restricted, with HLA associations seemingly driven largely by CMV exposure. CMV serostatus was the only immune exposure information available for the cohort.

The TCR originated in a woman aged 25 to 39 in good health and CMV-seronegative. The sequence links TRBV9 to TRBJ2-2; TRBD2 aligns with 13 central bases. Material: PBMCs. CDR3 loop: CASSVTTSGRAAGELFF. Here is the DNA: TGTGCCAGCAGCGTAACAACTAGCGGGAGGGCCGCCGGGGAGCTGTTTTTT.